Below, 26 T cell receptor beta chains from the same sample are listed, as sequenced in a study of cytomegalovirus exposure and HLA in healthy donors. PCR was performed using 60 Vbeta and 13 Jbeta primers. The method was immunoSEQ multiplex PCR; TCRdb's version includes in-frame clones alone and lacks a portion of them. The sample has about 190,000 clones, approximately 88% seen once. Sequenced: PBMCs. These TCRs come from a boy aged 5-17 years in good health and CMV-seronegative.

The chain recombines TRBV30 with TRBJ1-5, with 7 bases identical to TRBD1. CDR3 length equals 14 residues. Germline trimming cut 2 bases from V and 2 bases from J; bases unmatched to any gene: 3. CDR1 and CDR2 from the germline V gene are GTSNPN and SVGIG (reference sequence). CDR3 sequence: CAWSSGGGNQPQHF. The CDR3 nucleotides are TGTGCCTGGAGTTCAGGGGGTGGCAATCAGCCCCAGCATTTT.

This chain joins TRBV9 and TRBJ2-1, with D perhaps TRBD1 (6 bases). The CDR3 has 15 amino acids. The V end lost 4 bases, the J end lost 5 bases, and 16 bases lay between the germline ends. Germline CDR1 and CDR2: SGDLS and YYNGEE. CDR3 in amino acids: CASSPGAPLDNEQFF. The CDR3 coding sequence is TGTGCCAGCAGCCCAGGGGCTCCCCTAGACAATGAGCAGTTCTTC. The whole variable domain, filled in from reference TRBV9 and TRBJ2-1, reads DSGVTQTPKHLITATGQRVTLRCSPRSGDLSVYWYQQSLDQGLQFLIQYYNGEERAKGNILERFSAQQFPDLHSELNLSSLELGDSALYFCASSPGAPLDNEQFFGPGTRLTVL.

The DNA for the CDR3 is TGTGCCAGCAGCCCCAAGGACAGGGGGCTGGAGACTGAAGCTTTCTTT. Translated: CASSPKDRGLETEAFF. This chain connects TRBV13 to TRBJ1-1, with TRBD1 matching over 11 bases. CDR1 and CDR2 from the germline V gene are PRHDT and FYEKMQ (reference sequence). The ends lost 5 bases at V and 5 bases at J; junction bases unmatched: 10. The CDR3 consists of 16 residues.

This clone was seen only once. The chain employs TRBV2 and TRBJ1-1; a possible D gene is TRBD1 (5 bases). Germline V gene lookup returns CDR1 SNHLY and CDR2 FYNNEI. V was clipped by 1 base and J by 1 base, with 10 bases between them. The CDR3 spans 15 residues. CDR3 nucleotides: TGTGCCAGCAGTGAAGACAGGAGCCCGAACACTGAAGCTTTCTTT. It translates to CASSEDRSPNTEAFF. Looking up the rest from reference TRBV2 and TRBJ1-1 gives the full variable domain: EPEVTQTPSHQVTQMGQEVILRCVPISNHLYFYWYRQILGQKVEFLVSFYNNEISEKSEIFDDQFSVERPDGSNFTLKIRSTKLEDSAMYFCASSEDRSPNTEAFFGQGTRLTVV.

This chain uses TRBV21-1 with TRBJ1-1; the table gives TRBD1 as D, unverified against the DNA. TRBV21-1 counts as a pseudogene. This CDR3 spans 20 amino acids. CDR3 region: CASTPGQGRRLASMNTEAFF. CDR3 bases: TGTGCCAGCACGCCGGGACAGGGAAGAAGGCTAGCGTCTATGAACACTGAAGCTTTCTTT.

V is TRBV5-4 and J is TRBJ2-7; tentative D call: TRBD1 (6 bases). V lost 3 bases and J 5 bases, leaving 18 bases between the germline ends. CDR1 is SGHNT, CDR2 YYREEE, per germline (reference sequence). CDR3 size: 15 residues. The CDR3 protein is CASSSPGTSKNEQYF. CDR3 nucleotide sequence: TGTGCCAGCAGCTCGCCAGGGACATCAAAGAACGAGCAGTACTTC.

A note on this clone: An end of the junction does not agree with germline; a read error may underlie this. CDR3 sequence: CASSLEREGGNTEAFF. Here the CDR3 DNA reads TGTGCTAGCAGCTTAGAAAGGGAGGGGGGGAACACTGAAGCTTTCTTT. The chain couples TRBV7-7 to TRBJ1-1, with a weak D call TRBD1 (6 bases). Germline assignment: CDR1 SSHAT and CDR2 FNYEAQ (reference sequence). The CDR3 totals 16 residues.

This chain connects TRBV27 to TRBJ2-1; D is ambiguous. The CDR3 consists of 13 residues. The germline V gene encodes CDR1 MNHEY and CDR2 SMNVEV (reference sequence). Between the trimmed V and J ends, which lost 0 bases and 5 bases, there was a span of 5 bases. The CDR3 nucleotides are TGTGCCAGCAGTTTATCTCGTGACAATGAGCAGTTCTTC. Protein: CASSLSRDNEQFF.

The chain links TRBV5-4 to TRBJ2-7; tentative D call: TRBD2 (6 bases). There are 16 residues in the CDR3. The V gene's germline CDR1 is SGHNT and CDR2 YYREEE (reference sequence). Trimming removed 1 base at V and 5 bases at J, with 19 bases between. The CDR3 DNA is TGTGCCAGCAGCTTGATGGCGGACCCCGCGGGAAACGAGCAGTACTTC. Amino acids: CASSLMADPAGNEQYF.

The chain combines TRBV6-5 with TRBJ2-7; 8 nucleotides agree with TRBD1. The J call may be incorrect, as the DNA end agrees better with TRBJ2-1. CDR3 length equals 13 residues. Looked up from germline, CDR1 is MNHEY and CDR2 is SVGAGI. The CDR3 DNA reads as TGTGCCAGCACAGGCAGGGGGCCTGTCGAGCAGTTCTTC. Translation gives CASTGRGPVEQFF.

The chain has TRBV4-1 and TRBJ1-6; D not certain. This CDR3 has 17 amino acids. Trimming left V 3 bases short and J 3 bases short, with 15 bases between. Germline V gene data show CDR1 as MGHRA and CDR2 as YSYEKL. This CDR3 reads CASSQAGSNVYNSPLHF. In nucleotides, the CDR3 is TGCGCCAGCAGCCAGGCTGGGAGTAATGTCTATAATTCACCCCTCCACTTT.

The gene calls are TRBV28 and TRBJ2-5; TRBD2 agrees at 7 bases. V lost 7 bases to trimming and J lost 5 bases; unmatched junction nucleotides: 7. The CDR3 length is 13 residues. Looked up from germline, CDR1 is MDHEN and CDR2 is SYDVKM. In DNA form, the CDR3 reads TGTGCCAGCAAACCGGGAGGAGGGGAGACCCAGTACTTC. As protein: CASKPGGGETQYF.

V and J are TRBV13 and TRBJ1-2, with 8 bases identical to TRBD1. V shed 3 bases, J shed 6 bases, and the junction held 12 bases outside the gene matches. Looked up from germline, CDR1 is PRHDT and CDR2 is FYEKMQ (reference sequence). This CDR3 is 16 amino acids long. The CDR3 spells CASSFEDRAFIDGYTF. The DNA for the CDR3 is TGTGCCAGCAGCTTCGAGGACAGGGCGTTTATCGATGGCTACACCTTC.

There are a few counts of this clone. The chain combines TRBV19 with TRBJ2-1; a possible D gene is TRBD1 (6 bases). Germline values: CDR1 LNHDA, CDR2 SQIVND (reference sequence). The CDR3 is made up of 14 amino acids. Trimming left V 6 bases short and J 5 bases short, with 14 bases between. In nucleotides, the CDR3 is TGTGCCAGTAGAGTACAGGGCCTAAACAATGAGCAGTTCTTC. Its translation: CASRVQGLNNEQFF.

This clone was observed once. The gene calls are TRBV9 and TRBJ2-5; D possibly corresponds to TRBD2 (6 bases). The CDR3 totals 17 residues. The V gene's germline CDR1 is SGDLS and CDR2 YYNGEE. Trimming cost V 0 bases and J 2 bases, with 17 bases left between them. For the CDR3, the DNA is TGTGCCAGCAGCGTAGCTTACAAAGGCGGGGATCAAGAGACCCAGTACTTC. It specifies CASSVAYKGGDQETQYF.

The rearrangement joins TRBV28 to TRBJ2-2; TRBD1 matches at 7 bases. J gave up 3 bases and V 5 bases, and 3 bases lay outside the gene matches. The CDR3 runs 14 residues. Germline loops: CDR1 MDHEN, CDR2 SYDVKM. The CDR3: CASSGDSDTGELFF. DNA of the CDR3: TGTGCCAGCAGTGGGGACAGCGACACCGGGGAGCTGTTTTTT.

The genes are TRBV5-6 and TRBJ1-4; D is perhaps TRBD1 (6 bases). The CDR3 is made up of 13 amino acids. The germline V gene has CDR1 SGHDT and CDR2 YYEEEE. Trimming stripped 1 base from V and 11 bases from J, with 12 bases between. Here the CDR3 DNA reads TGTGCCAGCAGCTTGACCGGGACACATAAACTGTTTTTT. Protein sequence: CASSLTGTHKLFF.

V is TRBV5-4 and J is TRBJ2-7; maybe TRBD2 (5 bases). The germline gives CDR1 SGHNT, CDR2 YYREEE (reference sequence). V was cut by 4 bases and J by 0 bases, with 14 bases left in between. CDR3 length equals 15 residues. The CDR3 nucleotides are TGTGCCAGCAGCGCCAAAAGAGGGAACTCCTACGAGCAGTACTTC. Amino acids: CASSAKRGNSYEQYF.

This clone was picked up a small number of times. V usage is TRBV6-1 and J usage is TRBJ1-1; 7 bases align to TRBD1. Germline CDR1 MNHNS, CDR2 SASEGT. V dropped 6 bases and J dropped 3; count of bases not matched to a gene: 4. The CDR3 consists of 13 residues. In nucleotides, the CDR3 is TGTGCCAGCAGGGGGGACAGACACACTGAAGCTTTCTTT. Protein sequence: CASRGDRHTEAFF.

The chain's CDR3 is CASSLTRLGENTEAFF. CDR3 in DNA: TGTGCCAGCAGCTTAACCCGACTGGGAGAAAACACTGAAGCTTTCTTT. The chain is built from TRBV7-3 and TRBJ1-1; D is ambiguous. Germline V CDR1 and CDR2: SGHTA, FQGTGA. The CDR3 length is 16 residues. Trimming shortened V by 0 bases and J by 2 bases, and 13 bases separated the two germline ends.

The chain has TRBV5-4 and TRBJ1-2; D gene unclear. The CDR3 covers 14 residues. V shed 4 bases and J shed 1 base, with 11 bases lying between them. Germline V gene sequence: CDR1 SGHNT, CDR2 YYREEE (reference sequence). CDR3: CASSPVPGNYGYTF. The CDR3 nucleotides are TGTGCCAGCAGCCCCGTCCCGGGTAACTATGGCTACACCTTC.

This rearrangement joins TRBV2 to TRBJ2-5; 10 bases align to TRBD1. The CDR3 consists of 14 residues. The junction had 4 bases not matched to a gene; V was cut back by 7 bases and J by 2 bases. The germline CDR1 and CDR2 sequences are SNHLY and FYNNEI. In DNA form, the CDR3 reads TGTGCCAGCAAAGAGGACAGGGGGCAAGAGACCCAGTACTTC. Translation gives CASKEDRGQETQYF.

This clone was counted a single time. The chain links TRBV6-1 to TRBJ1-5; D unclear. Germline CDR1 and CDR2: MNHNS and SASEGT. Deletions cut 2 bases from V and 6 bases from J, with 11 bases between. The CDR3 is 14 residues long. The CDR3 DNA is TGTGCCAGCAGTGAAAGCCGGGCGGGTCAGCCCCAGCATTTT. Translation: CASSESRAGQPQHF.

In its sample, this clone was seen once. CDR3 region: CASSVRTRVTQETQYF. CDR3 nucleotides: TGTGCCAGCAGCGTCAGGACTAGGGTCACTCAAGAGACCCAGTACTTC. The rearrangement joins TRBV5-4 to TRBJ2-5, with 7 bases fitting TRBD2. V was pared by 4 bases and J by 2 bases, with 11 bases of the junction left unmatched. CDR1 SGHNT and CDR2 YYREEE come from the germline V gene (reference sequence). The length of the CDR3 is 16 residues.

The genes are TRBV6-5 and TRBJ2-7; D is perhaps TRBD1 (5 bases). CDR1 and CDR2 (germline): MNHEY, SVGAGI. V lost 6 bases and J lost 6, with 15 bases in between. This CDR3 comprises 13 residues. The CDR3 DNA follows: TGTGCCAGCAGGTTCCCAGGGAACGCCGAGCAGTACTTC. Translated: CASRFPGNAEQYF.

This chain joins TRBV7-2 and TRBJ2-2, with TRBD2 matching 11 bases. The CDR3 has 18 residues. Unmatched junction bases numbered 6, after V lost 1 base and J lost 2 bases. CDR1 and CDR2 from the germline V gene are SGHTA and FQGNSA. The CDR3 loop is CASSLGASGRPNTGELFF. Written as DNA, the CDR3 is TGTGCCAGCAGCTTAGGGGCTAGCGGGAGGCCCAACACCGGGGAGCTGTTTTTT.